Listed below are T cell receptor beta chains from one sample, sequenced in a study of T cells after yellow fever vaccination. TCRdb ran MiXCR on the 5' RACE reads and lists one entry per CDR3 protein. Among fewer than 400,000 distinct CDR3 sequences, roughly 6.1% were seen once, and the ten largest hold approximately 16%. Sequenced material: PBMCs, taken 5 days after the yellow fever booster vaccination. These receptors were collected from a man under 40 who received the YFV17D yellow fever vaccine. The CDR3 runs from the conserved cysteine through the conserved F or W. The D gene is left open where the match is weak. A clone size is listed for some rows: how often the clone was seen (once, few, many), or a class if it is expanded.

clone_size d_call j_call v_call cdr3_aa cdr3_nt
. . TRBJ1-1 TRBV5-4 CASSLIGRTEAFF TGTGCCAGCAGCTTGATAGGGAGGACTGAAGCTTTCTTT
. . TRBJ2-7 TRBV7-9 CASRGLGSEQYF TGTGCCAGCAGAGGATTGGGAAGCGAGCAGTACTTC
few TRBD2 TRBJ2-1 TRBV3-1 CASSPTSGPSNEQFF TGTGCCAGCAGCCCTACTAGCGGTCCATCCAATGAGCAGTTCTTC
few . TRBJ1-6 TRBV7-2 CASSLRWEGTPLHF TGTGCCAGCAGCTTACGCTGGGAAGGAACACCCCTCCACTTT
many TRBD2 TRBJ2-3 TRBV20-1 CSARGGTFLTDTQYF TGCAGTGCTAGGGGGGGGACTTTTCTCACAGATACGCAGTATTTT
. TRBD2 TRBJ2-7 TRBV6-5 CASSLGGRARYEQYF TGTGCCAGCAGTTTAGGCGGGAGGGCGAGGTACGAGCAGTACTTC
. . TRBJ1-4 TRBV20-1 CSARDGRDPNEKLFF TGCAGTGCTAGAGATGGGAGAGACCCTAATGAAAAACTGTTTTTT
few TRBD2 TRBJ2-1 TRBV12-3/TRBV12-4 CASSLGSGSPHEQFF TGTGCCAGCAGTTTAGGTAGCGGGAGTCCTCATGAGCAGTTCTTC
. TRBD1 TRBJ1-2 TRBV12-3/TRBV12-4 CASRPTGGGYTF TGTGCCAGCAGACCGACAGGGGGTGGCTACACCTTC
many . TRBJ2-7 TRBV6-7 CASSYHRQGSNEQYF TGTGCCAGCAGTTACCACCGGCAGGGGTCGAACGAGCAGTACTTC
. . TRBJ2-5 TRBV5-1 CASRTGTQETQYF TGCGCCAGCAGGACCGGGACGCAAGAGACCCAGTACTTC
. . TRBJ2-7 TRBV12-3/TRBV12-4 CASSLGGTGTTTVQYF TGTGCCAGCAGTTTAGGGGGGACCGGGACGACTACGGTGCAGTACTTC
. . TRBJ2-3 TRBV7-9 CASSAEGTQYF TGTGCCAGCAGCGCCGAAGGTACGCAGTATTTT
few TRBD2 TRBJ2-2 TRBV19 CASSIGTSGITGELFF TGTGCCAGTAGTATCGGGACTAGCGGGATCACCGGGGAGCTGTTTTTT
few . TRBJ1-2 TRBV6-1 CASSHDGARIVYTF TGTGCCAGCAGCCACGACGGGGCTCGTATAGTCTACACCTTC
. . TRBJ2-1 TRBV20-1 CSAPDPISGKHNEQFF TGCAGTGCCCCGGACCCGATTAGCGGAAAACACAATGAGCAGTTCTTC
few . TRBJ1-2 TRBV20-1 CRATQGGLDYGYTF TGCAGGGCTACGCAGGGTGGGTTGGACTATGGCTACACCTTC
. TRBD2 TRBJ2-3 TRBV7-2 CASSLQQLGGDTQYF TGTGCCAGCAGCTTACAACAGTTGGGGGGGGATACGCAGTATTTT